Listed below are T cell receptor beta chains from one sample, sequenced in a study of identical twins. TCRdb recomputed calls from the 5' RACE reads with MiXCR, one row per CDR3 protein. This table has around 1.7 million distinct CDR3 sequences, about 32% appearing once. Sequenced: cord blood. Receptor source: a newborn girl in good health. Each CDR3 is given with its conserved first and last residue. D genes are given only for firm matches. The size field is filled for only some rows; it gives once, few, many or a size class.

D,V,J,size,CDR3,DNA
TRBD2,TRBV6-1,TRBJ2-4,-,CASRGLAAKNIQYF,TGTGCCAGCAGAGGACTAGCGGCCAAAAACATTCAGTACTTC
-,TRBV10-3,TRBJ2-5,-,CAIRDSTYNEQYF,TGTGCCATCAGGGATAGTACTTACAATGAGCAGTACTTC
-,TRBV7-2,TRBJ1-1,few,CASSFGPQNTEAFF,TGTGCCAGCAGCTTCGGACCCCAGAACACTGAAGCTTTCTTT
-,TRBV28,TRBJ1-4,few,CASSLLQEKLFF,TGTGCCAGCAGTTTATTACAGGAAAAACTGTTTTTT
TRBD1,TRBV4-2,TRBJ1-2,many,CASSQDRGPNYGYTF,TGTGCCAGCAGCCAGGACAGGGGCCCTAACTATGGCTACACCTTC
TRBD1,TRBV10-3,TRBJ2-4,many,CAISRDRVTKNIQYF,TGTGCCATCAGCCGGGACAGGGTCACCAAAAACATTCAGTACTTC
-,TRBV7-2,TRBJ2-7,many,CASSFSAGSYEQYF,TGTGCCAGCAGCTTTTCAGCTGGGTCCTACGAGCAGTACTTC
TRBD1,TRBV11-2,TRBJ2-7,-,CASSLDPRDRAHEQYF,TGTGCCAGCAGCTTAGATCCCCGGGACAGGGCCCACGAGCAGTACTTC
TRBD1,TRBV6-6,TRBJ1-2,-,CASSPDRGKNYGYTF,TGTGCCAGCAGCCCCGACAGGGGCAAAAACTATGGCTACACCTTC
-,TRBV7-8,TRBJ2-7,few,CASSPINYEQYF,TGTGCCAGCAGCCCTATAAACTACGAGCAGTACTTC
-,TRBV6-1,TRBJ2-3,few,CASSTGTTDTQYF,TGTGCCAGCAGTACGGGGACTACAGATACGCAGTATTTT
TRBD1,TRBV19,TRBJ1-2,-,CASTDRDFFYGYTF,TGTGCCAGTACCGACAGGGATTTCTTCTATGGCTACACCTTC
TRBD2,TRBV15,TRBJ2-2,-,CATSRDLGTSGRTGELFF,TGTGCCACCAGCAGAGATTTAGGGACTAGCGGGAGAACCGGGGAGCTGTTTTTT
TRBD2,TRBV20-1,TRBJ2-3,few,CSARPHSGGVLDTQYF,TGCAGTGCTAGACCGCATAGCGGGGGGGTTCTTGATACGCAGTATTTT
-,TRBV29-1,TRBJ2-5,many,CSVEDGGTQYF,TGCAGCGTTGAAGATGGGGGGACCCAGTACTTC
-,TRBV6-1,TRBJ2-1,-,CASTKGTDYNEQFF,TGTGCCAGCACTAAGGGGACGGACTACAATGAGCAGTTCTTC
-,TRBV20-1,TRBJ2-1,-,CSAPKKRLEQFF,TGCAGTGCTCCAAAAAAGCGGCTTGAGCAGTTCTTC
TRBD2,TRBV27,TRBJ2-7,-,CARWTSVSSYNEQYF,TGTGCCAGATGGACTAGCGTCAGCTCCTACAATGAGCAGTACTTC
TRBD2,TRBV6-5,TRBJ2-7,-,CASSYVWRTSGKGGNEQYF,TGTGCCAGCAGTTACGTTTGGCGGACTAGCGGGAAAGGTGGGAATGAGCAGTACTTC
-,TRBV7-2,TRBJ2-1,many,CASSLAPSSYNEQFF,TGTGCCAGCAGCTTAGCGCCTAGCTCCTACAATGAGCAGTTCTTC
TRBD2,TRBV20-1,TRBJ2-7,few,CSAETPSGASYEQYF,TGCAGTGCCGAAACCCCTAGCGGGGCCTCCTACGAGCAGTACTTC
TRBD1,TRBV29-1,TRBJ1-5,-,CSASGTGADQPQHF,TGCAGCGCCTCCGGGACAGGGGCCGATCAGCCCCAGCATTTT
-,TRBV27,TRBJ2-5,many,CASSLSGLMGTQYF,TGTGCCAGCAGCCTCTCGGGACTCATGGGGACCCAGTACTTC